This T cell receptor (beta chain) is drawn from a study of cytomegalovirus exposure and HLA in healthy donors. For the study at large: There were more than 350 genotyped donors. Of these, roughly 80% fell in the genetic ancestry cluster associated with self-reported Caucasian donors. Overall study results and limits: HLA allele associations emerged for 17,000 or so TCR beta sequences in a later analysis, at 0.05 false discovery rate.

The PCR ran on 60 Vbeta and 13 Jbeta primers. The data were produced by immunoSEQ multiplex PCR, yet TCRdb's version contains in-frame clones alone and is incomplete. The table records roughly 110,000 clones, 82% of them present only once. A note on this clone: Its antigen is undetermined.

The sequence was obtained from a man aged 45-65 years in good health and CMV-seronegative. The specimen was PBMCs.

The DNA for the CDR3 is TGCAGTGCTATAGGGACAGCGGCTTTCTTT. This codes for CSAIGTAAFF. The J gene is TRBJ1-1, the V gene TRBV20-1, with 7 bases aligning to TRBD1. CDR3 length: 10 amino acids. V was clipped by 4 bases and J by 11 bases; unmatched bases: 4. Germline loops: CDR1 DFQATT, CDR2 SNEGSKA (reference sequence).